A selection of T cell receptor beta chains follows, all from one sample in a study of shared clonotypes between healthy human individuals. Method: immunoSEQ multiplex PCR; TCRdb's copy keeps in-frame clones and lacks some. The sample includes 1,400,000 or so clones, approximately 98.5% seen only once; the top ten take around 0.33%. The sequenced sample was naive CD4+ T cells sorted from blood. Receptors originate from a man in his thirties or forties in good health. Each CDR3 is given with its conserved first and last residue. D genes are given only for firm matches. Clone size is given for some rows only: seen once, a few or many times, or a class if the clone is expanded.

>TRBV28|TRBD2|NA|TRBJ2-3
CASSIPTAGGPRDTQYF
TGTGCCAGCAGTATCCCGACAGCGGGAGGCCCCCGAGATACGCAGTATTTT
>TRBV18|NA|few|TRBJ2-3
CASSPGNTDTQYF
TGTGCCAGCTCACCAGGGAACACAGATACGCAGTATTTT
>TRBV7-2|NA|NA|TRBJ2-7
CASSFSGLLYEQYF
TGTGCCAGCAGCTTTTCGGGGTTACTTTACGAGCAGTACTTC
>TRBV30|NA|NA|TRBJ2-4
CAWSPRKIAKNIQYF
TGTGCCTGGAGCCCTAGAAAAATAGCCAAAAACATTCAGTACTTC
>TRBV7-9|TRBD1|NA|TRBJ2-7
CASSWTGVGEQYF
TGTGCCAGCAGCTGGACAGGGGTGGGTGAGCAGTACTTC
>TRBV28|NA|once|TRBJ2-3
CASSSYPDTQYF
TGTGCCAGCAGTTCTTATCCGGATACGCAGTATTTT
>TRBV28|NA|NA|TRBJ2-3
CASSLMVAASTDTQYF
TGTGCCAGCAGTTTAATGGTAGCGGCTAGCACAGATACGCAGTATTTT
>TRBV5-8|TRBD1|NA|TRBJ2-1
CASSPRTGERNEQFF
TGTGCCAGCAGCCCCAGGACAGGGGAGCGCAATGAGCAGTTCTTC
>TRBV6-6|NA|NA|TRBJ2-1
CASRRAEPYNEQFF
TGTGCCAGCAGGAGGGCAGAACCATACAATGAGCAGTTCTTC
>TRBV28|NA|NA|TRBJ1-5
CASRALNQPQHF
TGTGCCAGCAGAGCCCTCAATCAGCCCCAGCATTTT
>TRBV5-1|NA|NA|TRBJ1-1
CASSLESGITEAFF
TGCGCCAGCAGCTTGGAGTCTGGGATCACTGAAGCTTTCTTT
>TRBV7-8|NA|once|TRBJ2-3
CASRRGTVTDTQYF
TGTGCCAGCAGACGGGGGACAGTCACAGATACGCAGTATTTT
>TRBV12-5|NA|NA|TRBJ1-2
CASGLGTGPGGYTF
TGTGCTAGTGGTTTGGGAACAGGGCCGGGCGGCTACACCTTC
>TRBV5-6|TRBD1|NA|TRBJ2-4
CASSPRDRRDIQYF
TGTGCCAGCAGCCCTCGGGACAGGAGGGACATTCAGTACTTC
>TRBV5-1|NA|NA|TRBJ2-3
CASSLASRGVDTQYF
TGCGCCAGCAGCTTGGCTAGCAGGGGGGTAGATACGCAGTATTTT
>TRBV30|TRBD1|NA|TRBJ2-2
CASNGKSGTGHTGELFF
TGTGCCTCCAACGGGAAATCCGGGACAGGGCACACCGGGGAGCTGTTTTTT
>TRBV5-4|TRBD1|NA|TRBJ1-3
CASSRGPTGGSGNTIYF
TGTGCCAGCAGCCGTGGACCGACAGGGGGCTCTGGAAACACCATATATTTT
>TRBV27|TRBD2|NA|TRBJ2-2
CASRRAGRHTGELFF
TGTGCCTCCCGGAGAGCGGGACGGCACACCGGGGAGCTGTTTTTT
>TRBV18|TRBD1|NA|TRBJ2-7
CASSKPGQGSYEQYF
TGTGCCAGCTCAAAACCGGGACAGGGCTCCTACGAGCAGTACTTC
>TRBV11-2|TRBD1|NA|TRBJ2-1
CASSLAWNRGVQFF
TGTGCCAGCAGCTTAGCCTGGAACAGGGGCGTCCAGTTCTTC
>TRBV5-1|NA|NA|TRBJ2-5
CASSRRVQETQYF
TGCGCCAGCAGCAGACGGGTCCAAGAGACCCAGTACTTC
>TRBV30|NA|once|TRBJ1-4
CAWSWAGNEKLFF
TGTGCCTGGAGTTGGGCGGGTAATGAAAAACTGTTTTTT
>TRBV10-3|NA|once|TRBJ2-1
CAISELPPGQAYNEQFF
TGTGCCATCAGTGAGTTGCCACCGGGACAAGCCTACAATGAGCAGTTCTTC
>TRBV18|NA|NA|TRBJ2-3
CASSGPRNRDTQYF
TGTGCCAGCTCAGGACCGAGGAATAGAGATACGCAGTATTTT
>TRBV14|TRBD1|NA|TRBJ2-6
CASSQEATVTGPLSGANVLTF
TGTGCCAGCAGCCAAGAAGCCACCGTGACAGGGCCACTCTCTGGGGCCAACGTCCTGACTTTC
>TRBV7-8|TRBD2|NA|TRBJ2-3
CASSLKGLAASTDTQYF
TGTGCCAGCAGCTTAAAAGGCCTAGCGGCCAGCACAGATACGCAGTATTTT
>TRBV16|NA|NA|TRBJ1-5
CASSQSGATKQPQHF
TGTGCCAGCAGCCAATCAGGGGCAACGAAACAGCCCCAGCATTTT
>TRBV6-4|TRBD1|NA|TRBJ1-2
CASRPGQGMGGYTF
TGTGCCAGCAGGCCCGGACAGGGGATGGGAGGCTACACCTTC
>TRBV29-1|NA|NA|TRBJ2-3
CSVGLAWTDTQYF
TGCAGCGTGGGGCTAGCATGGACAGATACGCAGTATTTT
>TRBV7-5|NA|once|TRBJ2-2
CARSCPTSANTGELFF
TGTGCCAGAAGCTGTCCGACTAGCGCGAACACCGGGGAGCTGTTTTTT
>TRBV7-9|TRBD2|NA|TRBJ2-5
CASSPGLAGGETQYF
TGTGCCAGCAGCCCCGGACTAGCGGGAGGAGAGACCCAGTACTTC
>TRBV28|NA|once|TRBJ1-1
CASSFAGSRTEAFF
TGTGCCAGCAGTTTCGCAGGTAGTCGGACTGAAGCTTTCTTT
>TRBV2|NA|NA|TRBJ1-4
CASSDTGNEKLFF
TGTGCCAGCAGTGACACTGGGAATGAAAAACTGTTTTTT
>TRBV5-1|TRBD2|NA|TRBJ2-3
CASSLRVLAGPRSSTDTQYF
TGCGCCAGCAGCTTGAGGGTGCTAGCGGGACCACGTTCTAGCACAGATACGCAGTATTTT
>TRBV18|TRBD2|once|TRBJ2-3
CASSPGGRPSTDTQYF
TGTGCCAGCTCACCAGGCGGGAGGCCTAGCACAGATACGCAGTATTTT
>TRBV20-1|NA|NA|TRBJ1-1
CSAREAFF
TGCAGTGCTAGAGAAGCTTTCTTT
>TRBV5-8|TRBD1|NA|TRBJ2-7
CASSRTGYEQYF
TGTGCCAGCAGCCGGACAGGCTACGAGCAGTACTTC
>TRBV11-2|TRBD2|NA|TRBJ2-7
CASSLGRGAYEQYF
TGTGCCAGCAGCTTAGGGCGGGGGGCCTACGAGCAGTACTTC
>TRBV7-3|TRBD2|NA|TRBJ2-5
CASSLAGLAEETQYF
TGTGCCAGCAGCTTAGCGGGACTAGCGGAAGAGACCCAGTACTTC
>TRBV11-2|NA|NA|TRBJ2-4
CASSSGRAKNIQYF
TGTGCCAGCAGCTCGGGACGCGCAAAAAACATTCAGTACTTC
>TRBV18|TRBD1|NA|TRBJ1-5
CASSQSRQGVQPQHF
TGTGCCAGCTCACAGTCGCGACAGGGAGTTCAGCCCCAGCATTTT
>TRBV7-8|NA|NA|TRBJ1-4
CASSAISGRNEKLFF
TGTGCCAGCAGCGCTATCTCGGGACGTAATGAAAAACTGTTTTTT
>TRBV6-1|NA|NA|TRBJ2-7
CATIDSGGTYEQYF
TGTGCCACTATCGATTCCGGGGGCACCTACGAGCAGTACTTC
>TRBV9|NA|NA|TRBJ2-5
CASSVTPGHGEAETQYF
TGTGCCAGCAGCGTTACTCCGGGGCACGGTGAGGCTGAGACCCAGTACTTC
>TRBV19|NA|NA|TRBJ1-2
CASSIVWTASYGYTF
TGTGCCAGTAGTATTGTTTGGACAGCGTCCTATGGCTACACCTTC
>TRBV30|NA|NA|TRBJ1-1
CAWGDVGEEAFF
TGTGCCTGGGGGGACGTCGGGGAAGAAGCTTTCTTT
>TRBV7-3|NA|NA|TRBJ2-3
CASSPRGGDTQYF
TGTGCCAGCAGCCCTAGAGGGGGAGATACGCAGTATTTT
>TRBV10-1|NA|NA|TRBJ2-7
CASSDTYSYEQYF
TGCGCCAGCAGTGACACCTACTCCTACGAGCAGTACTTC
>TRBV10-1|NA|NA|TRBJ2-7
CASSESVAASHEQYF
TGCGCCAGCAGTGAGTCCGTTGCGGCGTCGCACGAGCAGTACTTC
>TRBV5-1|TRBD1|NA|TRBJ2-1
CASSLGQGAYEQFF
TGCGCCAGCAGCTTGGGCCAGGGGGCCTATGAGCAGTTCTTC
>TRBV2|NA|NA|TRBJ1-1
CASSEALRGTTEAFF
TGTGCCAGCAGTGAAGCGCTTCGGGGTACCACTGAAGCTTTCTTT
>TRBV27|NA|NA|TRBJ2-2
CASRTKGLYTGELFF
TGTGCCAGCAGGACCAAGGGACTTTACACCGGGGAGCTGTTTTTT